This TCR beta chain came from a study of T cell responses to AZD1222 COVID-19 vaccine. Study-wide results and caveats: Vaccination with two AZD1222 doses was followed by a rise in Spike-specific TCR breadth and depth. A mostly white British donor set with more females was recruited, and clonal diversity was possibly underestimated. Dominant CD4 TCR responses targeted spike regions 160-218 and 743-854.

As concerns this clone: The antigen remains undetermined.

Only in-frame clones appear in the TCRdb table, and some are missing; sequencing was by immunoSEQ multiplex PCR. The data hold around 160,000 clones, with approximately 88% observed a single time. Sequences were derived from peripheral blood, sampled on day 0 of AZD1222 vaccination. The clonotype comes from an adult in good health.

CDR3 in DNA: TGTGCCAGCATCGGGGTTCTCGTCGCTGAAGCTTTCTTT. Protein product: CASIGVLVAEAFF. V and J are TRBV6-5 and TRBJ1-1; D remains ambiguous. In germline, CDR1 is MNHEY, CDR2 SVGAGI. V gave up 7 bases and J gave up 6 bases, with 15 bases separating them. The CDR3 contains 13 residues.